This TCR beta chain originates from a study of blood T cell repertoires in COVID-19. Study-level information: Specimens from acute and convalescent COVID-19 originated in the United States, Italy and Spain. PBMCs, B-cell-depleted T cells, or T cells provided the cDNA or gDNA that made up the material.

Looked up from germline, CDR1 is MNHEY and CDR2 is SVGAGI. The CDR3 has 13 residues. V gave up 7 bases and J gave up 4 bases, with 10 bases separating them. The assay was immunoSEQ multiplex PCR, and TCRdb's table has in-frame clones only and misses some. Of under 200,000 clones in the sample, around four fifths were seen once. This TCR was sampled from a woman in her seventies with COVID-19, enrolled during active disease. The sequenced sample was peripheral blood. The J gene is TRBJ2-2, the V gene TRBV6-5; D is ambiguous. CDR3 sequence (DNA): TGTGCCAGCACCCCCCCAGGCACCGGGGAGCTGTTTTTT. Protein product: CASTPPGTGELFF.